This T cell receptor beta chain was recorded in a study of OX40 agonist ivuxolimab in advanced cancers. The repertoire was sequenced with immunoSEQ multiplex PCR; TCRdb's copy has only in-frame clones and lacks some. This table holds fewer than 16,000 clones, over 65% found once. The source of this sequence is an adult with an advanced solid tumor such as melanoma, head and neck, liver or kidney cancer. Material: CD4+ or CD8+ T cells sorted from blood, obtained in a trial of the OX40 agonist ivuxolimab.

DNA of the CDR3: TGCGCCAGCAGCTTGGTTGGCGGGATCGGATACGAGCAGTACTTC. Protein: CASSLVGGIGYEQYF. The chain combines TRBV5-1 with TRBJ2-7; D perhaps matches TRBD2 (6 bases). The germline V gene has CDR1 SGHRS and CDR2 YFSETQ. The length of the CDR3 is 15 residues. The V end lost 0 bases, the J end lost 4 bases, and 14 bases lay between the germline ends. The complete variable domain, with remaining parts taken from reference TRBV5-1 and TRBJ2-7, reads KAGVTQTPRYLIKTRGQQVTLSCSPISGHRSVSWYQQTPGQGLQFLFEYFSETQRNKGNFPGRFSGRQFSNSRSEMNVSTLELGDSALYLCASSLVGGIGYEQYFGPGTRLTVT.